This record looks at one T cell receptor (beta chain) sequence and its context. Its antigen remains unknown. This sample is part of a study of T cell responses to AZD1222 COVID-19 vaccine. Findings and limits, study-wide: Baseline serostatus was positive in only six AZD1222 recipients. When two AZD1222 doses had been given, Spike-specific TCR breadth and depth rose. Nearly half of spike-specific TCRs reportedly go after variant regions that carry no mutations. Females outnumbered males among donors, who were mostly white British; clonal diversity was possibly underestimated.

The CDR3 length is 13 residues. Germline assignment: CDR1 MGHRA and CDR2 YSYEKL. Trimming shortened V by 4 bases and J by 8 bases, and 11 bases separated the two germline ends. The repertoire was sequenced with immunoSEQ multiplex PCR; TCRdb's copy has only in-frame clones and lacks some. The sample shows 90,000 to 130,000 clones, less than 95% of them seen only once. This receptor was identified in an adult who received the AZD1222 COVID-19 vaccine. The input for sequencing was peripheral blood, taken 28 days after the second AZD1222 dose. This chain joins TRBV4-1 and TRBJ1-4, with D unresolved. The CDR3 region is CASSRIPGEKLFF. As DNA, the CDR3 is TGCGCCAGCAGCCGGATCCCGGGCGAAAAACTGTTTTTT.